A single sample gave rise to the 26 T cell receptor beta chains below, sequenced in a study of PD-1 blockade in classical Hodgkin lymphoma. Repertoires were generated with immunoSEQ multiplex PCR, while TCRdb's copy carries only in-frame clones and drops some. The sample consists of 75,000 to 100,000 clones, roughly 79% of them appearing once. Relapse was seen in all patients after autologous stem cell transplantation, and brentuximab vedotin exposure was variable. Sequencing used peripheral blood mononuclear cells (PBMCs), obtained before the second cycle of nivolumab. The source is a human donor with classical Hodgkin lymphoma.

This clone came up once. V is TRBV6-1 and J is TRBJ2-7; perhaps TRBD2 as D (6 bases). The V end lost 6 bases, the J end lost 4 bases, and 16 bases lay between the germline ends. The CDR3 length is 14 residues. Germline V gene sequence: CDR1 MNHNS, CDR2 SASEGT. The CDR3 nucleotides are TGTGCCAGCAGGCCCCCGGGACTTCTATACGAGCAGTACTTC. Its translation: CASRPPGLLYEQYF.

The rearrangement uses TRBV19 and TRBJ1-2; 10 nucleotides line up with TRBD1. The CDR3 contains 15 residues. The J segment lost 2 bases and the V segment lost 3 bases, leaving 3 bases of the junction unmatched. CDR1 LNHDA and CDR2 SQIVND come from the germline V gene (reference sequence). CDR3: CASSIRQGANYGYTF. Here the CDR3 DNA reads TGTGCCAGTAGTATTCGACAGGGGGCGAACTATGGCTACACCTTC.

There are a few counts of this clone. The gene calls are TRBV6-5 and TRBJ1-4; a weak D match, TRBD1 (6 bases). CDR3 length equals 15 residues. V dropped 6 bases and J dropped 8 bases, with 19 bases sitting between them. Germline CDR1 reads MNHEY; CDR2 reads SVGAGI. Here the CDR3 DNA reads TGTGCCAGCAGCCCTTCAGGGGTTCATGTAGAAAAACTGTTTTTT. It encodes CASSPSGVHVEKLFF.

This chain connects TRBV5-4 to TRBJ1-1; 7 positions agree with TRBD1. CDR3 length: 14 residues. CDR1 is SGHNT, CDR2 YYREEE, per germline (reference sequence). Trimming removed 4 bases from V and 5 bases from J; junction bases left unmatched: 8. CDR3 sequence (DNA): TGTGCCAGCAGCCAACAGGGGCCGGGGACTGAAGCTTTCTTT. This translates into CASSQQGPGTEAFF.

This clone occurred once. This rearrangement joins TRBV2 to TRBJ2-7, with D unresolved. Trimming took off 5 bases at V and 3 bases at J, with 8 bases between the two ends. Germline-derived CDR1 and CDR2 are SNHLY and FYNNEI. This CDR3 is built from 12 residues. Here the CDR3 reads CASSFRVYEQYF. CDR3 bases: TGTGCCAGCAGTTTCCGGGTCTACGAGCAGTACTTC.

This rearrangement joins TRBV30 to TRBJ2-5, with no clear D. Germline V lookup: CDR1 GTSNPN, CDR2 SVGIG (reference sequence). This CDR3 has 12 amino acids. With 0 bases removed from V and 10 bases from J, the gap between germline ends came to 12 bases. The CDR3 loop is CAWSVSYLDQYF. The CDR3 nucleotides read TGTGCCTGGAGTGTATCGTACCTAGACCAGTACTTC.

CDR3 DNA sequence: TGCAGCGTTGAAGGGGGGGATGGCTACACCTTC. The encoded protein is CSVEGGDGYTF. The chain is built from TRBV29-1 and TRBJ1-2; the D gene is possibly TRBD1 (5 bases). The germline V gene has CDR1 SQVTM and CDR2 ANQGSEA. V lost 1 base, J lost 6 bases, and 6 bases lay in between. The CDR3 is made up of 11 amino acids.

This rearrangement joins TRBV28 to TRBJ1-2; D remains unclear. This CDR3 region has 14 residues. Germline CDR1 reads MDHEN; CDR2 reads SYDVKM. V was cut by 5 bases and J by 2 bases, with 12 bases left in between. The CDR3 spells CASSTQVRNYGYTF. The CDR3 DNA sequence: TGTGCCAGCAGTACTCAGGTCAGGAACTATGGCTACACCTTC.

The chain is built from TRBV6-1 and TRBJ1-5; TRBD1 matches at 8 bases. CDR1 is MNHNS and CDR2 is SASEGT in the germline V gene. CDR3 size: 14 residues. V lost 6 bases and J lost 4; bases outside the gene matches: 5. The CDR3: CASSNRQGNQPQHF. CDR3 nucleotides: TGTGCCAGCAGCAACCGACAGGGGAATCAGCCCCAGCATTTT.

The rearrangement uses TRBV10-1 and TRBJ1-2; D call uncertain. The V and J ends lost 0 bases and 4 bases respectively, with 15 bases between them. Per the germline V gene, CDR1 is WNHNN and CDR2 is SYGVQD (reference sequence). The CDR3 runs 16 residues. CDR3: CASSESNQATGYGYTF. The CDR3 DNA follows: TGCGCCAGCAGTGAGTCGAATCAGGCAACGGGCTATGGCTACACCTTC.

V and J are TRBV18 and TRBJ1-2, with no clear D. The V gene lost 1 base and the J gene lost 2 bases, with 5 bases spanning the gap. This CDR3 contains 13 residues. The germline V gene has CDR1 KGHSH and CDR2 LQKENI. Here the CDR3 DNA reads TGTGCCAGCTCACCACTGGAAAACTATGGCTACACCTTC. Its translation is CASSPLENYGYTF.

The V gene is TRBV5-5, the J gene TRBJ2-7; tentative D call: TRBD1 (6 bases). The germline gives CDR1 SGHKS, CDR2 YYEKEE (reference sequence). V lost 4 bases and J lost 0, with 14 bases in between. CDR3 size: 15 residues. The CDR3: CASSISGERSYEQYF. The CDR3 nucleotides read TGTGCCAGCAGCATCTCAGGGGAACGCTCCTACGAGCAGTACTTC. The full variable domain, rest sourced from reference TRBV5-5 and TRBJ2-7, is DAGVTQSPTHLIKTRGQQVTLRCSPISGHKSVSWYQQVLGQGPQFIFQYYEKEERGRGNFPDRFSARQFPNYSSELNVNALLLGDSALYLCASSISGERSYEQYFGPGTRLTVT.

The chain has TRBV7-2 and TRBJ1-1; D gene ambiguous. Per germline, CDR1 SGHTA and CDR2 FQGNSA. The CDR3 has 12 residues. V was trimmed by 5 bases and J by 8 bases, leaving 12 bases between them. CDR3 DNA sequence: TGTGCCAGCAGCCCCTACCCGGGGGAAGCTTTCTTT. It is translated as CASSPYPGEAFF.

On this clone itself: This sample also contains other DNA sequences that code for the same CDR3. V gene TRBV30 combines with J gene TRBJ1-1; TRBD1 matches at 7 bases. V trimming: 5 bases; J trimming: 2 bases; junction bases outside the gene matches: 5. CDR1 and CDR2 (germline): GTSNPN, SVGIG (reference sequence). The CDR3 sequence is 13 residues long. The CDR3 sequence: CAWSRDRNTEAFF. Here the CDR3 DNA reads TGTGCCTGGTCCCGGGACAGAAACACTGAAGCTTTCTTT.

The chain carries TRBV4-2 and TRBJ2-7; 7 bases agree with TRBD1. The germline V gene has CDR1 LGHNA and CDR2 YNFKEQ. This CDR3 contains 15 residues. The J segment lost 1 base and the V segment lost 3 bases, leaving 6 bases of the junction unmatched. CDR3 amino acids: CASSHNNRGSYEQYF. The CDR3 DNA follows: TGTGCCAGCAGCCACAACAACAGGGGATCCTACGAGCAGTACTTC.

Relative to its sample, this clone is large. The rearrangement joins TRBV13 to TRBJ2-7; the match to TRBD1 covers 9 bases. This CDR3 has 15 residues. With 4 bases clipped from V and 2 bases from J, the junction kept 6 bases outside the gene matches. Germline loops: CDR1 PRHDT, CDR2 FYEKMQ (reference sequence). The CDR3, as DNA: TGTGCCAGCAGCTCCGGGACAGGGAAGACCTACGAGCAGTACTTC. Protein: CASSSGTGKTYEQYF.

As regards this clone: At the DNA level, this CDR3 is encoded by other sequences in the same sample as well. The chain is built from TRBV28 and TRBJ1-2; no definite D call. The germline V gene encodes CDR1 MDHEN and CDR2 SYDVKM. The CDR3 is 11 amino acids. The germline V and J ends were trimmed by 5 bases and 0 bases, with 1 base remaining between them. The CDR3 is CASSPNYGYTF. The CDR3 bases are TGTGCCAGCAGTCCTAACTATGGCTACACCTTC.

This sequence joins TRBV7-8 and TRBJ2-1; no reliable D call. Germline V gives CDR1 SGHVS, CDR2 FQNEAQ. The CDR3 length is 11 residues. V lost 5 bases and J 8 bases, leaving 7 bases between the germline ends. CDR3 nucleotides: TGTGCCAGCAGCCCCCTGGATGAGCAGTTCTTC. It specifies CASSPLDEQFF.

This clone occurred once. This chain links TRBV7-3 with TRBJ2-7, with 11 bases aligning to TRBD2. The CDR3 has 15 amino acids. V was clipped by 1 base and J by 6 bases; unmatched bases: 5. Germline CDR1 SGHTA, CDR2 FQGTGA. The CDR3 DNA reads TGTGCCAGCAGCTTAATAGCGGGAGGGCCGATCGAGCAGTACTTC. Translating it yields CASSLIAGGPIEQYF. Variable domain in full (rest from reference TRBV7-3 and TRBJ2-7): GAGVSQTPSNKVTEKGKYVELRCDPISGHTALYWYRQSLGQGPEFLIYFQGTGAADDSGLPNDRFFAVRPEGSVSTLKIQRTERGDSAVYLCASSLIAGGPIEQYFGPGTRLTVT.

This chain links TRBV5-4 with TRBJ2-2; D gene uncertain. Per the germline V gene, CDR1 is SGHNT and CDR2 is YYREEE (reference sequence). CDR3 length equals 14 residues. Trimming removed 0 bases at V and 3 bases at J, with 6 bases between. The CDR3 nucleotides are TGTGCCAGCAGCTTGGTGCCCTACACCGGGGAGCTGTTTTTT. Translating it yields CASSLVPYTGELFF.

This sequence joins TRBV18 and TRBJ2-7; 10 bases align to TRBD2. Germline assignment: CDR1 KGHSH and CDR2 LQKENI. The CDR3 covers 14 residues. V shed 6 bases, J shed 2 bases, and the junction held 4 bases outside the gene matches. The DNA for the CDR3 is TGTGCCAGCTCGAGGACTAGCGGAGCCTACGAGCAGTACTTC. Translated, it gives CASSRTSGAYEQYF.

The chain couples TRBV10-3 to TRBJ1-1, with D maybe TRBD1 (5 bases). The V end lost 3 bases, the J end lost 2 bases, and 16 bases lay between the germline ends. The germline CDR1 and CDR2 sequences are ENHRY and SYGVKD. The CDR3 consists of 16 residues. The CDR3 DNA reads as TGTGCCATCAGTGAAAGAGCCGGGACTTCCAACACTGAAGCTTTCTTT. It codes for CAISERAGTSNTEAFF.

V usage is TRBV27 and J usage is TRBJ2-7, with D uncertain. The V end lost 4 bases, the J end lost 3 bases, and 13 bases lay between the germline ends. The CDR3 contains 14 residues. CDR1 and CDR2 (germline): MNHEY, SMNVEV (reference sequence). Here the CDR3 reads CASSSHGRHYEQYF. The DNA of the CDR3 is TGTGCCAGCAGTTCCCATGGGCGACACTACGAGCAGTACTTC.

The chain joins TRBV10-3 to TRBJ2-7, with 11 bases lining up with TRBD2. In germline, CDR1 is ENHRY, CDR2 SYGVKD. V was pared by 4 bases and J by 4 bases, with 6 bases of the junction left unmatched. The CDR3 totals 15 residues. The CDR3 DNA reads TGTGCCATCAGTGGCACTAGCGGGAGTAGGTACGAGCAGTACTTC. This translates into CAISGTSGSRYEQYF.

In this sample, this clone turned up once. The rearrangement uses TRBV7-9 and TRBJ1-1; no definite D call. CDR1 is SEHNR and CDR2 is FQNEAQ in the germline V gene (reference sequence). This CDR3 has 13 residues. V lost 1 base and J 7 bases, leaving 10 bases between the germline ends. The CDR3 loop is CASSLGLGVEAFF. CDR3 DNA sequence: TGTGCCAGCAGCTTAGGTTTGGGTGTTGAAGCTTTCTTT. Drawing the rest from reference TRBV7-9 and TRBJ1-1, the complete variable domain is DTGVSQNPRHKITKRGQNVTFRCDPISEHNRLYWYRQTLGQGPEFLTYFQNEAQLEKSRLLSDRFSAERPKGSFSTLEIQRTEQGDSAMYLCASSLGLGVEAFFGQGTRLTVV.

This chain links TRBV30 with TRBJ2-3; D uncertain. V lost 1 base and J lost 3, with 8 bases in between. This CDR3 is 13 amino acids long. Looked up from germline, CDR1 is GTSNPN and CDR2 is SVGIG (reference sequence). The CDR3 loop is CAWSGSNTDTQYF. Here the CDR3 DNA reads TGTGCCTGGAGTGGGAGTAATACAGATACGCAGTATTTT.